The T cell receptor beta chain described here comes from a study of naive and memory T cell subsets. Findings and limits, study-wide: Naive repertoires, especially CD8, held a few larger clonotypes, possibly memory cells re-expressing CD45RA.

This clonotype has only a few counts. Antigen: not known. After the first PCR, alpha and beta chain libraries were processed separately. The beta constant-region primer was an equimolar mix of two oligonucleotides covering TRBC1 and TRBC2. Nested alpha and beta constant-region primers with the SP2 primer drove four PCR rounds on ligated cDNA. A single record per CDR3 protein comes from TCRdb applying MiXCR to the UMI-ligation and nested PCR reads. The sample lists 120,000 to 150,000 distinct CDR3 sequences, roughly a fifth occurring once. V was clipped by 2 bases and J by 10 bases, with 15 bases between them. Germline V lookup: CDR1 ENHRY, CDR2 SYGVKD. CDR3 length: 14 residues.

Specimen: naive CD8+ T cells from blood. The TCR was taken from a human donor in good health. The rearrangement links TRBV10-3 to TRBJ2-1; D possibly corresponds to TRBD1 (5 bases). This CDR3 reads CAISEGAAFKEQFF. The CDR3 nucleotides are TGTGCCATCAGTGAGGGGGCGGCCTTTAAGGAGCAGTTCTTC.